The clone carrying this T cell receptor (beta chain) was found many times. Its cognate antigen is unknown. The CDR3 totals 12 residues. Germline CDR1 reads MNHEY; CDR2 reads SVGEGT. V lost 8 bases, J lost 4 bases, and 11 bases lay in between. This entry is derived from a study of naive and memory T cell subsets. The study, taken as a whole, reports: RNA-based TCR counts may shift with T cell activation and differentiation.

Both TRBC1 and TRBC2 were covered by a beta constant-region primer of two equimolar oligonucleotides. Ligated cDNA was amplified by four rounds of PCR with nested alpha and beta constant-region primers and SP2. TCRdb reanalysed the UMI-ligation and nested PCR reads using MiXCR and keeps one entry per CDR3 protein. The sample holds 80,000 or so distinct CDR3 sequences, around 9% seen once. Separate alpha and beta amplification began at the second PCR step. Specimen: naive CD8+ T cells from blood. The TCR comes from a human donor in good health. This chain uses TRBV6-2 or TRBV6-3 with TRBJ2-5, with D maybe TRBD2 (6 bases). The CDR3 region has the DNA TGTGCCAGCGAGGGACTGGCAGAGACCCAGTACTTC. Encoded protein: CASEGLAETQYF.